Listed below are T cell receptor beta chains from one sample, sequenced in a study of human T cells and chemical hapten exposure. Each CDR3 protein is one row after TCRdb ran MiXCR on the RACE reads. This table holds about 140,000 distinct CDR3 sequences, roughly 12% found once. The sequencing here drew on whole blood, taken in connection with sensitization to the hapten diphenylcyclopropenone (DPC). These receptors were collected from a woman between 45 and 60 years old with alopecia areata. Some clones in this sample may be carry-over from other donors' samples. CDR3s include the opening cysteine and the closing phenylalanine or tryptophan. The D gene is left open where the match is weak. Clone sizes are given selectively: once, few, many, or a class where the clone is expanded.

>TRBV7-2|.|TRBJ2-2|many
TGTGCCAGCAGCTATTACACCGGGGAGCTGTTTTTT
CASSYYTGELFF
>TRBV5-1|.|TRBJ2-5|few
TGCGCCAGCAGCTCCGGGACCGGGGGAGAGACCCAGTACTTC
CASSSGTGGETQYF
>TRBV28|.|TRBJ1-6|many
TGTGCCAGCAGTTCCCTTTGGATGGGGTCCTATAATTCACCCCTCCACTTT
CASSSLWMGSYNSPLHF
>TRBV28|.|TRBJ1-2|few
TGTGCCAGCACCCCCACAGGGACTGGCTACACCTTC
CASTPTGTGYTF
>TRBV29-1|TRBD2|TRBJ2-3|.
TGCAGCGTTGAAGGCCTTACTAGCGGAAGCACAGATACGCAGTATTTT
CSVEGLTSGSTDTQYF
>TRBV18|.|TRBJ1-1|.
TGTGCCAGCTCACCAGTTCAGTTACGGGACACTGAAGCTTTCTTT
CASSPVQLRDTEAFF
>TRBV12-3/TRBV12-4|TRBD2|TRBJ2-7|few
TGTGCCAGCAGTTTCCGGACTAGCGGGAGTGCCTACGAGCAGTACTTC
CASSFRTSGSAYEQYF
>TRBV5-1|.|TRBJ2-3|.
TGCGCCAGCAGCCTGAGGACCGGGGAGAGGACAGATACGCAGTATTTT
CASSLRTGERTDTQYF
>TRBV6-5|TRBD1|TRBJ2-1|many
TGTGCCAGCAGCTATCCCGCAGGGGGTGGTGAGCAGTTCTTC
CASSYPAGGGEQFF
>TRBV18|.|TRBJ1-2|.
TGTGCCAGCTCACCAAAACAGGATTCCTATGGCTACACCTTC
CASSPKQDSYGYTF
>TRBV29-1|.|TRBJ1-1|.
TGCAGCGTAACCAGTGATATGAACACTGAAGCTTTCTTT
CSVTSDMNTEAFF
>TRBV4-3|TRBD2|TRBJ2-1|many
TGCGCCAGCAGCCAAGATGTAGGACGTTGGGGGGGAAGCTCCTACAATGAGCAGTTCTTC
CASSQDVGRWGGSSYNEQFF
>TRBV20-1|.|TRBJ2-5|.
TGCAGTGCTAGAGATCTTGGCCGGCGGGAGACCCAGTACTTC
CSARDLGRRETQYF
>TRBV2|.|TRBJ2-7|once
TGTGCCAGCAGGGGCAGGGAGAGCTCCTACGAGCAGTACTTC
CASRGRESSYEQYF
>TRBV6-5|.|TRBJ2-3|many
TGTGCCAGCAGGGGGGTGGGCACAGATACGCAGTATTTT
CASRGVGTDTQYF
>TRBV20-1|TRBD2|TRBJ2-1|.
TGCAGTGCTAGCCGGTCCGGGACTAGTAATGAGCAGTTCTTC
CSASRSGTSNEQFF
>TRBV6-1|.|TRBJ2-3|.
TGTGCCAGCAGTGAGGGCCGCCGAGGGGTCGCGCAGTATTTT
CASSEGRRGVAQYF
>TRBV28|.|TRBJ2-5|.
TGTGCCAGCATCCTTTTGGGGGGTGAGACCCAGTACTTC
CASILLGGETQYF
>TRBV7-9|.|TRBJ1-2|.
TGTGCCAGCAGCCCCAGGGACTGGCGAAACTATGGCTACACCTTC
CASSPRDWRNYGYTF
>TRBV7-2|TRBD1|TRBJ1-6|few
TGTGCCAGCAGCCCACGGTGGGAGGGGGCTGGAAATTCACCCCTCCACTTT
CASSPRWEGAGNSPLHF
>TRBV2|TRBD1|TRBJ2-7|.
TGTGCCAGCAGTGGGCGACAGGGGGCCTCGCAGTACTTC
CASSGRQGASQYF
>TRBV28|.|TRBJ1-4|many
TGTGCCAGCAGTTTAGGGGGAGGGCCGATTAATGAAAAACTGTTTTTT
CASSLGGGPINEKLFF
>TRBV12-3/TRBV12-4|TRBD1|TRBJ1-6|few
TGTGCCAGCAGCCCGGACAGGCAGAGTTCACCCCTCCACTTT
CASSPDRQSSPLHF
>TRBV20-1|TRBD2|TRBJ2-5|.
TGCAGTGCTAGAGATTTGTCCGGGGGGGACCAAGAGACCCAGTACTTC
CSARDLSGGDQETQYF
>TRBV29-1|TRBD1|TRBJ1-6|few
TGCAGCGTTAAGGACAGGGACTCACCCCTCCACTTT
CSVKDRDSPLHF
>TRBV28|TRBD1|TRBJ2-4|many
TGTGCCAGCAGTGCGCCGGGACAGGGGACCAAAAACATTCAGTACTTC
CASSAPGQGTKNIQYF
>TRBV12-3/TRBV12-4|TRBD1|TRBJ1-1|.
TGTGCCAGCACCTGGACAGGGAACACTGAAGCTTTCTTT
CASTWTGNTEAFF
>TRBV7-9|.|TRBJ2-5|many
TGTGCCAGCAGTCAAAACGGAGCCCCCGGGGAGACCCAGTACTTC
CASSQNGAPGETQYF
>TRBV5-1|.|TRBJ2-3|.
TGCGCCAGCAGCTTCTCTGGGGGAGGCACAGATACGCAGTATTTT
CASSFSGGGTDTQYF
>TRBV6-2/TRBV6-3|.|TRBJ2-1|.
TGTGCCAGCAGACGCGGGACTGGCAATGAGCAGTTCTTC
CASRRGTGNEQFF